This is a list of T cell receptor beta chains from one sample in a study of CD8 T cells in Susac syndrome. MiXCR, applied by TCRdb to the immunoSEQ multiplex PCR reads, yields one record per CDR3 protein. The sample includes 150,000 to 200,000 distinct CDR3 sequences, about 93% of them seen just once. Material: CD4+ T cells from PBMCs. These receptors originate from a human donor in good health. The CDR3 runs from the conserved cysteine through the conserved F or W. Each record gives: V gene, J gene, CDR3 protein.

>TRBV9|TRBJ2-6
CASSVLAGGFSGANVLTF
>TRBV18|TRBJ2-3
CASSSRPGVVGPDTQYF
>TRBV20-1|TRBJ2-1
CSATSGTSRGPNEQFF
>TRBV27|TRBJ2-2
CASTRDRGRPGELFF
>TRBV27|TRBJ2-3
CASRDKYRDTQYF
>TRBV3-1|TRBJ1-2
CASRDGGTRGSYGYTF
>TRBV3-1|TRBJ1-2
CASSQAGDRGTGYTF
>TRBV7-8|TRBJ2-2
CASSLRTSINTGELFF
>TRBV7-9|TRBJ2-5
CASSLAGTGRRETQYF
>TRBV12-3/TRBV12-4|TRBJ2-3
CASRLSGGAGDTQYF
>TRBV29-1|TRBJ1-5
CSVEESRGGTAQHF
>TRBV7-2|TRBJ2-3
CASSQGRVGTDTQYF
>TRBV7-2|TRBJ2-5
CASTKVAVWETQYF
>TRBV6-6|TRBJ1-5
CASRSTGNSNQPQHF
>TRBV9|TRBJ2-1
CASSPHFDEQFF
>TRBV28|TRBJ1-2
CAGADPNYGYTF
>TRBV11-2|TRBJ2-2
CASRRTGTNTGELFF
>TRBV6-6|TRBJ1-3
CASSYREGMENTIYF
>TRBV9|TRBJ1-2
CASSVWDRGLGYTF
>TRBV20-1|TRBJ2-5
CSARDRGKETQYF
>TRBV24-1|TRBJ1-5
CATSETGKGNQPQHF
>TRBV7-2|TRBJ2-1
CASSLAGKPTNEQFF